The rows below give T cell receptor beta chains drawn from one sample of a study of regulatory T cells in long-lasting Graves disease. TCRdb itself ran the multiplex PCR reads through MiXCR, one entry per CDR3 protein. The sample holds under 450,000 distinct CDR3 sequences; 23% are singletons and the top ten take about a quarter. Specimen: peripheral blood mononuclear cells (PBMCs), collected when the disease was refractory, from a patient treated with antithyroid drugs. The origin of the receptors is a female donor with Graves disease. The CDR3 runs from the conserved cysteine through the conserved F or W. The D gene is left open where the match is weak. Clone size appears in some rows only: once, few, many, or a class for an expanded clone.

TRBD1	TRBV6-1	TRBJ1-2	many	TGTGCCAGCAGTATGGACAGGCTCCCTAACTATGGCTACACCTTC	CASSMDRLPNYGYTF
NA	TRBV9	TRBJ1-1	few	TGTGCCAGCAGCGTAGCTCCAGGAGACACTGAAGCTTTCTTT	CASSVAPGDTEAFF
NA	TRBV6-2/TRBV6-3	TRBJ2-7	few	TGTGCCACCTCCAGGGCTACGACCTACGAGCAGTACTTC	CATSRATTYEQYF
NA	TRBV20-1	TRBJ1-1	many	TGCAGCAACACTCCGGGTCACCTGAACACTGAAGCTTTCTTT	CSNTPGHLNTEAFF
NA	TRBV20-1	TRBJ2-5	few	TGCAGTGCTAGAGAGACCCAAGAGACCCAGTACTTC	CSARETQETQYF
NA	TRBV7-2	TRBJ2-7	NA	TGTGCCAGCAGCGCGACTGGCAGGGATTACTACGAGCAGTACTTC	CASSATGRDYYEQYF
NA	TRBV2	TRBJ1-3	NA	TGTGCCAGCAGTAGAGGGGGCTCTGGAAACACCATATATTTT	CASSRGGSGNTIYF
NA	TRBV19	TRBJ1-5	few	TGTGCCAGTAGTATTGTGTCTTCTAAAGAGCTGCCCCAGCATTTT	CASSIVSSKELPQHF
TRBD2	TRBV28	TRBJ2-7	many	TGTGCCAGCAGTTTAGAGCGGGAGGCCTACGAGCAGTACTTC	CASSLEREAYEQYF
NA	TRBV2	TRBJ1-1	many	TGTGCCAGCAGTGATGGTGGTACTGAAGCTTTCTTT	CASSDGGTEAFF
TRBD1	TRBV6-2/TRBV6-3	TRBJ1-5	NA	TGTGCCAGCAGTTATCGGACAGGCCAGAAGCCCCAGCATTTT	CASSYRTGQKPQHF
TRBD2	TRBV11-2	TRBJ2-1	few	TGTGCCAGCAGCTTATCGGGACTAGCGGGAGGTGAGCAGTTCTTC	CASSLSGLAGGEQFF
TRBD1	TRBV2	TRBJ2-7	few	TGTGCCAGCAGTTCCCTGACAGGGGGGTCCTACGAGCAGTACTTC	CASSSLTGGSYEQYF
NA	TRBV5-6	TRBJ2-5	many	TGTGCCAGCAGCGAGGACATCGGTGAGACCCAGTACTTC	CASSEDIGETQYF
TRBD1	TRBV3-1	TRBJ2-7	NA	TGTGCCAGCAGCCAACTGGGACAGGGGGCCTACGAGCAGTACTTC	CASSQLGQGAYEQYF
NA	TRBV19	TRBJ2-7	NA	TGTGCCAGTAGTAGAACAGGACAGTTGGAGTACGAGCAGTACTTC	CASSRTGQLEYEQYF
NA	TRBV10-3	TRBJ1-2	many	TGTGCCATCAGTGAAGAAGGGGCGACAGAGGGCTACACCTTC	CAISEEGATEGYTF
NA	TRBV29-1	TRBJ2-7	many	TGCAGCGTCCAGGACACTATCTCCTACGAGCAGTACTTC	CSVQDTISYEQYF
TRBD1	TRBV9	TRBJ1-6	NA	TGTGCCAGCAGCGTAGGTCCAGGGGGCGAGTCTTCACCCCTCCACTTT	CASSVGPGGESSPLHF
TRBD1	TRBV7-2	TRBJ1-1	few	TGTGCCAGCAGCCCCACCGGGGACAGGGTCGGAGATGACACTGAAGCTTTCTTT	CASSPTGDRVGDDTEAFF
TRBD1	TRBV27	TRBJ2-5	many	TGTGCCAGCAGTTTATATAGGGCGACAGGGCGAGAGACCCAGTACTTC	CASSLYRATGRETQYF
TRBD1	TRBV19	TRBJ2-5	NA	TGTGCCAGTAGTACGGACAGGGGTGTGACCCAGTACTTC	CASSTDRGVTQYF
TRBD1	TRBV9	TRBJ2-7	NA	TGTGCCAGCAGCGCAGGGGGCTTAGCCTACGAGCAGTACTTC	CASSAGGLAYEQYF
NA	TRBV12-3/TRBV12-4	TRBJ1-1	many	TGTGCCAGCAGCAGGACAGCTGGGATGAACACTGAAGCTTTCTTT	CASSRTAGMNTEAFF
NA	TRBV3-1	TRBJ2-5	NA	TGTGCCAGCAGACCCGGCGGTAAAGAGACCCAGTACTTC	CASRPGGKETQYF